Given below is one TCR beta chain in context. The sample belongs to a study of blood T cell repertoires in COVID-19. Using immunoSEQ multiplex PCR, the repertoire was profiled, and TCRdb retains in-frame clones only, with some absent. The sample yields 200,000 to 250,000 clones, 90% seen once. This CDR3 has 14 residues. Per the germline V gene, CDR1 is WSHSY and CDR2 is SAAADI. The V segment lost 6 bases and the J segment 2 bases; nucleotides outside the gene matches: 3. The material sequenced was PBMCs or T cells enriched from blood (not recorded which). The receptor comes from a man aged 25 to 40 who had been exposed to COVID-19. This chain links TRBV10-2 with TRBJ1-3; 8 bases fit TRBD1. The CDR3 is CASSATGAGNTIYF. CDR3 in DNA: TGCGCCAGCAGCGCGACAGGGGCTGGAAACACCATATATTTT.